The 27 T cell receptor beta chains reported below all come from one sample, sequenced in a study of shared clonotypes between healthy human individuals. The repertoire was sequenced with immunoSEQ multiplex PCR; TCRdb's copy has only in-frame clones and lacks some. The sample has about 1.5 million clones; roughly 96% are singletons. Specimen: naive CD4+ T cells sorted from blood. Sample subset: CD45RA+ positively selected. Receptor source: a man aged 30 to 39 in good health.

V is TRBV7-9 and J is TRBJ2-7, with 10 bases fitting TRBD2. This CDR3 has 14 amino acids. The germline gives CDR1 SEHNR, CDR2 FQNEAQ (reference sequence). J lost 2 bases, V lost 3 bases, and 1 base had no gene match. This CDR3 is CASSFSGRTYEQYF. The CDR3 nucleotides are TGTGCCAGCAGCTTTAGCGGGAGGACCTACGAGCAGTACTTC.

The chain joins TRBV6-5 to TRBJ1-1; D uncertain. CDR3 length: 13 residues. Trimming pared 6 bases from V and 10 bases from J, leaving 18 bases between. The germline gives CDR1 MNHEY, CDR2 SVGAGI. CDR3 loop: CASSESPRLAAFF. The CDR3 DNA follows: TGTGCCAGCAGCGAGTCTCCTAGGTTGGCAGCTTTCTTT.

This chain links TRBV15 with TRBJ2-5; D is undetermined. This CDR3 comprises 13 residues. The germline V gene has CDR1 LNHNV and CDR2 YYDKDF (reference sequence). V was clipped by 1 base and J by 5 bases, with 8 bases between them. The CDR3 sequence is CATSRANLETQYF. The CDR3 DNA reads as TGTGCCACCAGCAGAGCCAACCTGGAGACCCAGTACTTC.

The chain combines TRBV18 with TRBJ2-7; D not certain. There are 15 residues in the CDR3. Trimming removed 3 bases at V and 6 bases at J, with 18 bases between. The germline CDR1 and CDR2 sequences are KGHSH and LQKENI. The CDR3 sequence is CASSPKWATGSEQYF. The CDR3 DNA reads as TGTGCCAGCTCACCTAAGTGGGCGACCGGTTCCGAGCAGTACTTC.

This chain uses TRBV11-2 with TRBJ2-7; 9 nucleotides align to TRBD1. V lost 0 bases and J lost 4; bases outside the gene matches: 4. This CDR3 has 15 residues. Germline V gene data show CDR1 as SGHAT and CDR2 as FQNNGV. CDR3 in amino acids: CASSLDGTGLYEQYF. CDR3 bases: TGTGCCAGCAGCTTAGACGGGACAGGGTTATACGAGCAGTACTTC.

This chain connects TRBV10-2 to TRBJ1-1; D is possibly TRBD1 (5 bases). V lost 2 bases to trimming and J lost 2 bases, with 15 bases between them. From germline, CDR1 is WSHSY and CDR2 SAAADI. The CDR3 has 16 residues. CDR3 sequence: CASSEPFGDRNTEAFF. Written as DNA, the CDR3 is TGCGCCAGCAGTGAGCCATTTGGGGACCGAAACACTGAAGCTTTCTTT.

The chain combines TRBV2 with TRBJ2-7, with 8 positions matching TRBD2. In germline, CDR1 is SNHLY, CDR2 FYNNEI. J was trimmed by 5 bases and V by 5 bases; bases with no gene match: 11. CDR3 length: 15 residues. The CDR3 sequence: CASSSQSSGRNEQYF. As DNA, the CDR3 is TGTGCCAGCAGTTCCCAGTCCAGCGGGAGAAACGAGCAGTACTTC. Full variable domain (outside the CDR3, taken from reference TRBV2 and TRBJ2-7): EPEVTQTPSHQVTQMGQEVILRCVPISNHLYFYWYRQILGQKVEFLVSFYNNEISEKSEIFDDQFSVERPDGSNFTLKIRSTKLEDSAMYFCASSSQSSGRNEQYFGPGTRLTVT.

This chain uses TRBV7-9 with TRBJ2-5; D is unresolved. Trimming shortened V by 8 bases and J by 7 bases, and 8 bases separated the two germline ends. Germline CDR1 reads SEHNR; CDR2 reads FQNEAQ (reference sequence). The CDR3 runs 10 residues. As DNA, the CDR3 is TGTGCCAGCGGGGTGAGGACCCAGTACTTC. Translated: CASGVRTQYF.

This chain joins TRBV9 and TRBJ2-1; D is uncertain. V was clipped by 0 bases and J by 9 bases, with 10 bases between them. CDR3 length: 13 amino acids. In germline, CDR1 is SGDLS, CDR2 YYNGEE. As DNA, the CDR3 is TGTGCCAGCAGCGTAGTAGCAGGCGGTGAGCAGTTCTTC. Its translation is CASSVVAGGEQFF.

V is TRBV5-6 and J is TRBJ2-3; possible D gene TRBD2, 6 bases. The germline V and J ends were trimmed by 4 bases and 2 bases, with 17 bases remaining between them. This CDR3 has 16 amino acids. Germline CDR1 and CDR2: SGHDT and YYEEEE. The DNA for the CDR3 is TGTGCCAGCAGCGCACACCCGGGAGTTCCCACAGATACGCAGTATTTT. Protein: CASSAHPGVPTDTQYF.

The genes are TRBV10-3 and TRBJ2-2, with 12 bases matching TRBD1. V gave up 8 bases and J gave up 4 bases; unmatched junction bases: 14. Germline loops: CDR1 ENHRY, CDR2 SYGVKD. The CDR3 sequence is 18 residues long. The CDR3 DNA reads TGTGCCATCCCCCAGCGGGACAGGGGGCGTCAAGGCACCGGGGAGCTGTTTTTT. Protein sequence: CAIPQRDRGRQGTGELFF.

Concerning this clone itself: Other DNA sequences in this sample translate to the same CDR3. This rearrangement joins TRBV7-3 to TRBJ2-2; the match to TRBD2 covers 14 bases. This CDR3 contains 15 residues. The V gene end was trimmed by 5 bases and the J gene end by 6 bases; junction bases not matched to a gene: 2. Germline V CDR1 and CDR2: SGHTA, FQGTGA. CDR3 in amino acids: CASSRTSGRSGELFF. The CDR3 region has the DNA TGTGCCAGCAGCCGGACTAGCGGGAGGTCCGGGGAGCTGTTTTTT.

This sequence joins TRBV11-2 and TRBJ1-2; possibly TRBD1 for D (6 bases). Per germline, CDR1 SGHAT and CDR2 FQNNGV. V shed 2 bases and J shed 3 bases, with 16 bases lying between them. The CDR3 loop spans 16 amino acids. The CDR3 spells CASSLSQGSRYYGYTF. The CDR3 DNA reads TGTGCCAGCAGCTTATCCCAGGGGAGTCGTTACTATGGCTACACCTTC.

The count of this clone is one. The chain links TRBV2 to TRBJ1-4, with 10 bases lining up with TRBD1. Germline lookup yields CDR1 SNHLY and CDR2 FYNNEI. The CDR3 contains 16 residues. Trimming at V came to 6 bases and at J to 1 base, leaving 5 bases not matched to a gene. CDR3 in DNA: TGTGCCAGCAGGAGACAGGGGGCCGGAACTAATGAAAAACTGTTTTTT. It specifies CASRRQGAGTNEKLFF.

The CDR3 protein is CASSQDGATEAFF. The CDR3 DNA follows: TGTGCCAGCAGCCAAGATGGGGCCACTGAAGCTTTCTTT. The chain couples TRBV14 to TRBJ1-1; D possibly corresponds to TRBD1 (5 bases). V was cut by 0 bases and J by 4 bases, with 6 bases left in between. Germline assignment: CDR1 SGHDN and CDR2 FVKESK. The CDR3 runs 13 residues.

The rearrangement links TRBV6-5 to TRBJ1-5, with D possibly TRBD1 on 6 matching bases. The CDR3 contains 14 residues. The germline V gene has CDR1 MNHEY and CDR2 SVGAGI. Trimming took off 5 bases at V and 1 base at J, with 9 bases between the two ends. The CDR3 sequence is CASSTQGSNQPQHF. DNA of the CDR3: TGTGCCAGCAGTACCCAGGGGAGCAATCAGCCCCAGCATTTT.

The J gene is TRBJ1-2, the V gene TRBV5-8; D gene unclear. Per germline, CDR1 SGHTS and CDR2 YDEGEE. This CDR3 is 14 amino acids long. V lost 4 bases and J lost 2, with 12 bases in between. CDR3 nucleotides: TGTGCCAGCAGCCCACGCCCGAAAAACTATGGCTACACCTTC. The encoded protein is CASSPRPKNYGYTF.

The chain has TRBV5-1 and TRBJ2-7; possible D gene TRBD1, 6 bases. V was trimmed by 4 bases and J by 5 bases, leaving 19 bases between them. Germline V gene lookup returns CDR1 SGHRS and CDR2 YFSETQ. The CDR3 has 15 residues. The CDR3 DNA reads TGCGCCAGCAGCCTGGGTTTAGGGACAATCGACGAGCAGTACTTC. It specifies CASSLGLGTIDEQYF.

The chain joins TRBV28 to TRBJ2-7; possibly TRBD1 or TRBD2 for D (6 bases each). This CDR3 has 14 residues. V lost 6 bases to trimming and J lost 5 bases, with 17 bases between them. The germline V gene has CDR1 MDHEN and CDR2 SYDVKM. CDR3 region: CASSQLRGPDEQYF. For the CDR3, the DNA is TGTGCCAGCAGCCAACTCCGGGGGCCGGACGAGCAGTACTTC.

The chain joins TRBV13 to TRBJ2-7, with D maybe TRBD2 (5 bases). Germline V lookup: CDR1 PRHDT, CDR2 FYEKMQ (reference sequence). V was shortened by 1 base and J by 5 bases, with 12 bases between the two germline ends. The CDR3 is 14 amino acids. CDR3 DNA sequence: TGTGCCAGCAGCTTAGTTGGCACGGGGAACGAGCAGTACTTC. It translates to CASSLVGTGNEQYF.

This clone is a singleton in its sample. V usage is TRBV5-4 and J usage is TRBJ1-5; 9 bases agree with TRBD1. Germline loops: CDR1 SGHNT, CDR2 YYREEE (reference sequence). The CDR3 is 15 amino acids. V dropped 3 bases and J dropped 4; count of bases not matched to a gene: 5. DNA for the CDR3: TGTGCCAGCAGCTACGGGACAGGGAAAAATCAGCCCCAGCATTTT. Amino acid sequence: CASSYGTGKNQPQHF.

The chain carries TRBV7-2 and TRBJ2-5; TRBD1 aligns across 7 bases. V gave up 5 bases and J gave up 4 bases; unmatched junction bases: 4. Germline assignment: CDR1 SGHTA and CDR2 FQGNSA. There are 13 residues in the CDR3. CDR3 sequence (DNA): TGTGCCAGCAGCCGTGGGACAGCAGAGACCCAGTACTTC. This translates into CASSRGTAETQYF.

This chain joins TRBV15 and TRBJ2-1; D is unresolved. The ends were cut back, 9 bases at V and 7 bases at J, with 13 bases in the middle. CDR3 length equals 12 residues. Germline V gene sequence: CDR1 LNHNV, CDR2 YYDKDF (reference sequence). DNA of the CDR3: TGTGCCACTTCCTCTACAAGGAATGAGCAGTTCTTC. Translation gives CATSSTRNEQFF.

V usage is TRBV5-5 and J usage is TRBJ2-2, with TRBD2 identical over 10 bases. This CDR3 has 18 residues. The trim removed 2 bases at V and 1 base at J, leaving 8 bases unmatched. Germline CDR1 is SGHKS and CDR2 is YYEKEE (reference sequence). The DNA for the CDR3 is TGTGCCAGCAGCTTTAACCTACTAGCGGGGAAGAACACCGGGGAGCTGTTTTTT. Protein: CASSFNLLAGKNTGELFF.

The rearrangement uses TRBV7-2 and TRBJ2-7; 7 bases match TRBD1. CDR3 length: 14 amino acids. The junction had 5 bases not matched to a gene; V was cut back by 3 bases and J by 3 bases. The V gene's germline CDR1 is SGHTA and CDR2 FQGNSA. The CDR3, as DNA: TGTGCCAGCAGCTTGCTGGGACAGAACTACGAGCAGTACTTC. This sequence encodes CASSLLGQNYEQYF.

The chain employs TRBV19 and TRBJ1-1; 8 bases fit TRBD1. The germline CDR1 and CDR2 sequences are LNHDA and SQIVND (reference sequence). This CDR3 comprises 17 residues. With V trimmed by 3 bases and J by 5 bases, 14 bases remained unmatched. CDR3 nucleotide sequence: TGTGCCAGTAGTATTTTCTCACCCGCAGGGGGCGCGACTGAAGCTTTCTTT. Its protein is CASSIFSPAGGATEAFF.

The genes are TRBV28 and TRBJ2-1, with D perhaps matching TRBD1 (5 bases). CDR1 and CDR2 from the germline V gene are MDHEN and SYDVKM. V shed 6 bases and J shed 0 bases, with 12 bases lying between them. This CDR3 has 15 amino acids. CDR3 nucleotides: TGTGCCAGCAGACCAGACAGACGCTCCTACAATGAGCAGTTCTTC. Encoded protein: CASRPDRRSYNEQFF.